The 10 T cell receptor beta chains reported below all come from one sample, sequenced in a study of T-cell reconstitution after alpha-beta-depleted transplantation in children. Preparation of the TCRbeta library was carried out with unique molecular identifiers. TCRdb re-called the PCR reads through MiXCR, storing one row per CDR3 protein. The table includes approximately 400,000 distinct CDR3 sequences, 15% to 20% detected once. The sequenced sample was PBMCs, mostly from graft donor cells, obtained 360 days after TCRalphabeta/CD19-depleted stem cell transplant. The source of these receptors is a boy in the first two years of life who had a stem cell transplant for Wiskott-Aldrich syndrome, so the T cells may come from the graft donor.

The chain employs TRBV27 and TRBJ2-3; 9 positions agree with TRBD1. The CDR3 has 14 residues. The V and J ends lost 2 bases and 10 bases, in that order; junction bases with no gene match: 7. Looked up from germline, CDR1 is MNHEY and CDR2 is SMNVEV (reference sequence). CDR3 loop: CASSLIQGAPAQYF. For the CDR3, the DNA is TGTGCCAGCAGTTTAATACAGGGGGCTCCTGCGCAGTATTTT.

The chain recombines TRBV24-1 with TRBJ2-5, with D unresolved. V lost 0 bases to trimming and J lost 5 bases, with 6 bases between them. Germline values: CDR1 KGHDR, CDR2 SFDVKD. The CDR3 has 13 residues. The CDR3 loop reads CATSDLLVETQYF. The CDR3 region has the DNA TGTGCCACCAGTGATTTGTTAGTCGAGACCCAGTACTTC.

CDR3 amino acids: CAISELVAGEREQYF. DNA of the CDR3: TGTGCCATCAGTGAGTTGGTAGCGGGAGAGAGGGAGCAGTACTTC. This chain uses TRBV10-3 with TRBJ2-7; TRBD2 aligns across 9 bases. The CDR3 totals 15 residues. The germline gives CDR1 ENHRY, CDR2 SYGVKD. J gave up 7 bases and V 1 base, and 8 bases lay outside the gene matches.

The CDR3 nucleotides are TGTGCCAGCAGCGTAGGTCGGGGACCGAGCTCCTACAATGAGCAGTTCTTC. Its translation: CASSVGRGPSSYNEQFF. J is TRBJ2-1 and V is TRBV9, with D perhaps assigned TRBD1 or TRBD2 (5 bases each). V was shortened by 0 bases and J by 0 bases, with 13 bases between the two germline ends. Germline V CDR1 and CDR2: SGDLS, YYNGEE. This CDR3 has 17 amino acids.

This clonotype was seen more than once but under ten times. The V call is TRBV7-6, the J call TRBJ2-1; 7 positions match TRBD2. This CDR3 contains 15 residues. Germline-derived CDR1 and CDR2 are SGHVS and FNYEAQ. V lost 5 bases and J lost 9; bases outside the gene matches: 13. This CDR3 reads CASSVPLGGGVEQFF. CDR3 DNA: TGTGCCAGCAGCGTTCCTCTAGGCGGGGGTGTTGAGCAGTTCTTC.

V gene TRBV21-1 combines with J gene TRBJ2-7; the table's D call TRBD2 went unverified against the DNA. TRBV21-1 corresponds to a pseudogene. CDR3 length: 17 residues. The CDR3 DNA sequence: TGTGCCAGCAGCAAAGTACCCACTAGCGGGAAGACCTACGAGCAGTACTTC. Its translation is CASSKVPTSGKTYEQYF.

This clonotype was picked up a small number of times. This rearrangement joins TRBV2 to TRBJ2-1; 13 bases line up with TRBD2. Germline V CDR1 and CDR2: SNHLY, FYNNEI. This CDR3 region has 14 residues. V shed 6 bases and J 6 bases; nucleotides not matched to a gene: 2. Written as DNA, the CDR3 is TGTGCCAGCAGGGGACTAGCGGGGACCAATGAGCAGTTCTTC. Translated, it gives CASRGLAGTNEQFF.

Only a few counts were recorded for this clonotype. The chain recombines TRBV28 with TRBJ1-2; D uncertain. The germline CDR1 and CDR2 sequences are MDHEN and SYDVKM. The CDR3 is 12 residues long. V shed 6 bases and J shed 7 bases, with 12 bases lying between them. CDR3 loop: CASSSSGFGYTF. DNA for the CDR3: TGTGCCAGCAGCTCCTCAGGATTTGGCTACACCTTC.

This clonotype was counted ten times or more. The chain links TRBV18 to TRBJ2-1, with D maybe TRBD2 (6 bases). Germline CDR1 reads KGHSH; CDR2 reads LQKENI. Trimming cost V 2 bases and J 4 bases, with 6 bases left between them. The CDR3 sequence is 13 residues long. The CDR3 here is CASSPAGYNEQFF. The CDR3 bases are TGTGCCAGCTCACCAGCGGGATACAATGAGCAGTTCTTC.

V and J are TRBV2 and TRBJ2-7; D not certain. Trimming removed 8 bases from V and 2 bases from J, with 13 bases in between. This CDR3 comprises 13 residues. Germline-derived CDR1 and CDR2 are SNHLY and FYNNEI. CDR3 bases: TGTGCCAGCCAGGTCTTCATAACCTACGAGCAGTACTTC. This codes for CASQVFITYEQYF.